This T cell receptor (beta chain) was documented in a study of cytomegalovirus exposure and HLA in healthy donors. Study-level findings and limits: The study recorded around 160 TCR beta chains that were cytomegalovirus-associated. Later analysis indicated greater clonal expansion among HLA-associated TCR beta chains than among equally common other chains.

13 Jbeta primers and 60 Vbeta primers were used for the PCR. Produced via immunoSEQ multiplex PCR; TCRdb's table is partial and in-frame only. The sample records more than 140,000 clones, more than 65% being singletons. CDR1 and CDR2 from the germline V gene are SGHRS and YFSETQ. The CDR3 runs to 15 residues. The V end lost 4 bases, the J end lost 0 bases, and 11 bases lay between the germline ends. Unrecorded immune exposure was likely among donors, who were nominally healthy when sampled. As for this clone: Its antigen is as yet unknown.

The sequenced material came from PBMCs. This rearrangement joins TRBV5-1 to TRBJ2-1; D might be TRBD2 (6 bases). The receptor was derived from a young man in good health and CMV-seropositive. CDR3 coding DNA: TGCGCCAGCAGCAGGACTACTCACTCCTACAATGAGCAGTTCTTC. It is translated as CASSRTTHSYNEQFF.